This T cell receptor beta chain comes out of a study of T cells in Graves' hyperthyroidism and ophthalmopathy. Amplified TCR beta CDR3 regions derived from RNA transcripts. First-round RT-PCR of the TCR CDR3 relied on the HTBI primer set. MiXCR, applied by TCRdb to the multiplex PCR reads, yields one record per CDR3 protein. The sample contains approximately 610,000 distinct CDR3 sequences, about a sixth of which appear only once. There are many counts of this clonotype. This CDR3 comprises 14 residues. Germline V lookup: CDR1 MNHEY, CDR2 SVGEGT. Trimming cost V 4 bases and J 2 bases, with 11 bases left between them.

Sequenced input: blood. The J gene is TRBJ1-2, the V gene TRBV6-2 or TRBV6-3; D remains ambiguous. This TCR came from a woman younger than 30 with Graves' hyperthyroidism. In DNA form, the CDR3 reads TGTGCCAGCAGTTTCGTGGACGGCAACTATGGCTACACCTTC. Translating gives CASSFVDGNYGYTF.